The 30 T cell receptor beta chains reported below all come from one sample, sequenced in a study of cytomegalovirus exposure and HLA in healthy donors. It was with 60 Vbeta and 13 Jbeta primers that the PCR ran. Measured with immunoSEQ multiplex PCR; TCRdb has only the in-frame clones, and not every one. In the table there are 100,000 to 150,000 clones, 81% of which are singletons. Sequenced: PBMCs. Receptors were obtained from a man aged 18 to 29 in good health and CMV-seronegative.

A single count supports this clone. The V gene is TRBV5-1, the J gene TRBJ1-1, with 7 bases fitting TRBD1. J was trimmed by 3 bases and V by 0 bases; bases with no gene match: 11. The CDR3 is 17 residues long. Germline lookup yields CDR1 SGHRS and CDR2 YFSETQ. The CDR3, as DNA: TGCGCCAGCAGCTTGGAGGGGGCGAGGGGGTTCGACACTGAAGCTTTCTTT. Its protein is CASSLEGARGFDTEAFF.

This chain joins TRBV7-6 and TRBJ2-5; 8 bases line up with TRBD2. CDR3 length: 14 residues. The V and J ends lost 1 base and 5 bases, in that order; junction bases with no gene match: 3. CDR1 is SGHVS and CDR2 is FNYEAQ in the germline V gene. The CDR3 loop reads CASSLVAGRETQYF. CDR3 nucleotide sequence: TGTGCCAGCAGCTTAGTAGCGGGGCGGGAGACCCAGTACTTC.

The rearrangement joins TRBV6-6 to TRBJ1-5; D remains ambiguous. With 7 bases removed from V and 0 bases from J, the gap between germline ends came to 10 bases. The CDR3 is 14 residues long. Germline V CDR1 and CDR2: MNHNY, SVGAGI (reference sequence). CDR3 amino acids: CASTQAGSNQPQHF. The CDR3 nucleotides are TGTGCCAGCACCCAGGCGGGTAGCAATCAGCCCCAGCATTTT.

This chain links TRBV6-6 with TRBJ1-6; D is possibly TRBD1 (5 bases). V was shortened by 7 bases and J by 0 bases, with 13 bases between the two germline ends. Germline CDR1 MNHNY, CDR2 SVGAGI (reference sequence). The CDR3 length is 16 residues. In DNA, the CDR3 is TGTGCCAGCAAACACCGACAGCACTCCTATAATTCACCCCTCCACTTT. This translates into CASKHRQHSYNSPLHF.

The V and J genes are TRBV29-1 and TRBJ1-2; 7 bases agree with TRBD1. The CDR3 runs to 13 residues. Trimming at V came to 6 bases and at J to 6 bases, leaving 10 bases not matched to a gene. CDR1 and CDR2 (germline): SQVTM, ANQGSEA. This CDR3 is CSVILTGRDGYTF. The CDR3 DNA sequence: TGCAGCGTGATCCTGACAGGGCGCGATGGCTACACCTTC.

The chain couples TRBV28 to TRBJ1-5; possible D gene TRBD1, 5 bases. This CDR3 contains 15 residues. CDR1 is MDHEN, CDR2 SYDVKM, per germline. The V and J ends lost 3 bases and 6 bases respectively, with 15 bases between them. CDR3 sequence (DNA): TGTGCCAGCAGTTTGGCTGCAGGGCACGGTCAGCCCCAGCATTTT. Translation gives CASSLAAGHGQPQHF. Using reference TRBV28 and TRBJ1-5 for the parts outside the CDR3, the full variable domain is DVKVTQSSRYLVKRTGEKVFLECVQDMDHENMFWYRQDPGLGLRLIYFSYDVKMKEKGDIPEGYSVSREKKERFSLILESASTNQTSMYLCASSLAAGHGQPQHFGDGTRLSIL.

This sequence joins TRBV11-2 and TRBJ1-1; TRBD1 agrees at 9 bases. The CDR3 is 12 residues long. CDR1 and CDR2 (germline): SGHAT, FQNNGV. Trimming took 5 bases from V and 8 from J; bases not matched to a gene: 3. CDR3 protein: CASSPDRGEAFF. In DNA, the CDR3 is TGTGCCAGCAGCCCGGACAGGGGCGAAGCTTTCTTT.

The V and J genes are TRBV5-1 and TRBJ1-6, with 11 positions matching TRBD1. This CDR3 region has 15 residues. V lost 4 bases, J lost 8 bases, and 5 bases stayed unmatched. CDR1 is SGHRS, CDR2 YFSETQ, per germline. CDR3 protein: CASSDGQGADSPLHF. The CDR3 bases are TGCGCCAGCAGCGACGGACAGGGGGCGGATTCACCCCTCCACTTT.

The chain combines TRBV19 with TRBJ1-2; a possible D gene is TRBD1 (6 bases). V lost 2 bases, J lost 2 bases, and 27 bases lay in between. The length of the CDR3 is 20 residues. CDR1 is LNHDA and CDR2 is SQIVND in the germline V gene (reference sequence). The CDR3 loop is CASSIFFSGAGALSNYGYTF. CDR3 bases: TGTGCCAGTAGTATATTCTTCAGTGGGGCAGGGGCCCTCTCAAACTATGGCTACACCTTC.

This clone has just one count. The rearrangement links TRBV5-6 to TRBJ2-5, with a tentative D call TRBD2 (6 bases). The CDR3 contains 13 residues. Germline values: CDR1 SGHDT, CDR2 YYEEEE. V gave up 4 bases and J gave up 5 bases, with 12 bases separating them. CDR3 DNA: TGTGCCAGCAGCACGGGGGTCGGGGAGACCCAGTACTTC. This translates into CASSTGVGETQYF. Full variable domain (outside the CDR3, taken from reference TRBV5-6 and TRBJ2-5): DAGVTQSPTHLIKTRGQQVTLRCSPKSGHDTVSWYQQALGQGPQFIFQYYEEEERQRGNFPDRFSGHQFPNYSSELNVNALLLGDSALYLCASSTGVGETQYFGPGTRLLVL.

This chain uses TRBV7-2 with TRBJ1-1; D unresolved. V lost 7 bases and J 0 bases, leaving 24 bases between the germline ends. This CDR3 spans 18 amino acids. From germline, CDR1 is SGHTA and CDR2 FQGNSA. DNA for the CDR3: TGTGCCAGCACTTTCAGGCCCACAAGCCCCGTCTTGAACACTGAAGCTTTCTTT. Its protein product is CASTFRPTSPVLNTEAFF. The whole variable domain, remainder taken from reference TRBV7-2 and TRBJ1-1, is GAGVSQSPSNKVTEKGKDVELRCDPISGHTALYWYRQSLGQGLEFLIYFQGNSAPDKSGLPSDRFSAERTGGSVSTLTIQRTQQEDSAVYLCASTFRPTSPVLNTEAFFGQGTRLTVV.

The chain links TRBV10-1 to TRBJ2-1; the match to TRBD2 covers 8 bases. The CDR3 loop spans 18 amino acids. The V gene's germline CDR1 is WNHNN and CDR2 SYGVQD (reference sequence). The J segment lost 4 bases and the V segment lost 6 bases, leaving 17 bases of the junction unmatched. DNA of the CDR3: TGCGCCAGCAGCGGGGGGGGGACGTGGGACACGGCATACAATGAGCAGTTCTTC. Translating gives CASSGGGTWDTAYNEQFF.

This clone was counted a single time. V gene TRBV13 combines with J gene TRBJ2-7; D may be TRBD2 (5 bases). Germline CDR1 and CDR2: PRHDT and FYEKMQ (reference sequence). V lost 5 bases and J 7 bases, leaving 6 bases between the germline ends. CDR3 length: 10 residues. The CDR3 DNA is TGTGCCAGCAGCCCGGGGGAGCAGTACTTC. Protein sequence: CASSPGEQYF.

The V gene is TRBV14, the J gene TRBJ2-7; tentatively, D is TRBD1 (5 bases). CDR3 length: 14 amino acids. CDR1 and CDR2 from the germline V gene are SGHDN and FVKESK. V was trimmed by 2 bases and J by 2 bases, leaving 10 bases between them. The CDR3 region is CASSQFRAPYEQYF. As DNA, the CDR3 is TGTGCCAGCAGCCAATTCAGGGCGCCCTACGAGCAGTACTTC.

The chain is built from TRBV28 and TRBJ1-5; D gene unclear. The CDR3 runs 14 residues. CDR1 and CDR2 (germline): MDHEN, SYDVKM. V was cut by 5 bases and J by 0 bases, with 8 bases left in between. CDR3 sequence: CASSPGGSNQPQHF. The CDR3 DNA is TGTGCCAGCAGTCCGGGAGGTAGCAATCAGCCCCAGCATTTT.

The V gene is TRBV6-4, the J gene TRBJ2-3; D is unclear. Trimming removed 5 bases at V and 4 bases at J, with 10 bases between. CDR1 is MRHNA and CDR2 is SNTAGT in the germline V gene. This CDR3 is 13 amino acids long. The CDR3 DNA sequence: TGTGCCAGCAGTCTCGAGCGCTCAGATACGCAGTATTTT. It encodes CASSLERSDTQYF.

DNA of the CDR3: TGCAGCGTTGAAGGGGCCGATGGCTACACCTTC. This encodes CSVEGADGYTF. The chain uses TRBV29-1 and TRBJ1-2; no clear D gene. The CDR3 covers 11 residues. The germline gives CDR1 SQVTM, CDR2 ANQGSEA. V dropped 1 base and J dropped 6 bases, with 6 bases sitting between them. The full variable domain, with the rest looked up from reference TRBV29-1 and TRBJ1-2, is SAVISQKPSRDICQRGTSLTIQCQVDSQVTMMFWYRQQPGQSLTLIATANQGSEATYESGFVIDKFPISRPNLTFSTLTVSNMSPEDSSIYLCSVEGADGYTFGSGTRLTVV.

The chain employs TRBV30 and TRBJ1-1; D is unresolved. This CDR3 is 11 amino acids long. The germline V gene encodes CDR1 GTSNPN and CDR2 SVGIG (reference sequence). The ends were cut back, 2 bases at V and 6 bases at J, with 7 bases in the middle. The CDR3 region is CAWSRRAEAFF. The CDR3 DNA is TGTGCCTGGAGTAGGCGGGCTGAAGCTTTCTTT.

This clone has a single count. This chain uses TRBV4-3 with TRBJ2-7; D perhaps matches TRBD1 (5 bases). The ends were cut back, 0 bases at V and 5 bases at J, with 8 bases in the middle. CDR1 and CDR2 from the germline V gene are LGHNA and YSLEER. CDR3 length: 13 amino acids. The CDR3, as DNA: TGCGCCAGCAGCCAAGATGGCAGGGACGAGCAGTACTTC. Its translation: CASSQDGRDEQYF.

The V gene is TRBV19, the J gene TRBJ1-5; TRBD1 agrees at 9 bases. CDR1 and CDR2 (germline): LNHDA, SQIVND (reference sequence). CDR3 length: 13 amino acids. With 5 bases clipped from V and 6 bases from J, the junction kept 2 bases outside the gene matches. CDR3 DNA sequence: TGTGCCAGTAGTTCGACAGGGGGTCAGCCCCAGCATTTT. Its protein product is CASSSTGGQPQHF.

The CDR3 region is CASSPRDRVTEQFF. The CDR3 nucleotides read TGTGCCAGCAGCCCTCGGGACAGGGTTACTGAGCAGTTCTTC. The chain links TRBV5-6 to TRBJ2-1; TRBD1 matches at 9 bases. The trim removed 4 bases at V and 9 bases at J, leaving 8 bases unmatched. The CDR3 is 14 amino acids. Germline-derived CDR1 and CDR2 are SGHDT and YYEEEE.

The chain recombines TRBV28 with TRBJ1-1, with 7 nucleotides matching TRBD1. Germline CDR1 and CDR2: MDHEN and SYDVKM. The CDR3 extends over 13 amino acids. J lost 7 bases, V lost 6 bases, and 8 bases had no gene match. CDR3 in amino acids: CASSSGTVGEAFF. In DNA form, the CDR3 reads TGTGCCAGCAGCTCTGGGACAGTCGGTGAAGCTTTCTTT.

This chain links TRBV7-8 with TRBJ2-7; 11 bases map to TRBD1. Germline CDR1 is SGHVS and CDR2 is FQNEAQ. The CDR3 totals 16 residues. With V trimmed by 5 bases and J by 2 bases, 8 bases remained unmatched. The CDR3: CASSVGGTGGTYEQYF. CDR3 sequence (DNA): TGTGCCAGCAGCGTAGGAGGGACAGGGGGTACCTACGAGCAGTACTTC.

The chain combines TRBV7-8 with TRBJ1-4; TRBD1 agrees at 7 bases. Germline assignment: CDR1 SGHVS and CDR2 FQNEAQ. The CDR3 covers 16 residues. J was trimmed by 4 bases and V by 1 base; bases with no gene match: 6. The CDR3 is CASSLGQGYGNEKLFF. CDR3 nucleotides: TGTGCCAGCAGCTTAGGACAGGGATACGGTAATGAAAAACTGTTTTTT.

This rearrangement joins TRBV4-3 to TRBJ2-5, with 8 bases that match TRBD1. This CDR3 has 15 amino acids. After removal of 1 base from V and 4 bases from J, the junction contained 5 bases not matched to a gene. Germline values: CDR1 LGHNA, CDR2 YSLEER. The CDR3 here is CASSQGQGAGETQYF. CDR3 DNA sequence: TGCGCCAGCAGCCAAGGTCAGGGGGCTGGAGAGACCCAGTACTTC.

The chain is built from TRBV20-1 and TRBJ1-2; perhaps TRBD1 as D (6 bases). The CDR3 totals 11 residues. From germline, CDR1 is DFQATT and CDR2 SNEGSKA (reference sequence). Trimming shortened V by 1 base and J by 6 bases, and 6 bases separated the two germline ends. DNA of the CDR3: TGCAGTGCTAGAGGACAGGATGGCTACACCTTC. Its protein product is CSARGQDGYTF.

The J gene is TRBJ1-1, the V gene TRBV2; 7 nucleotides agree with TRBD1. Germline V gene lookup returns CDR1 SNHLY and CDR2 FYNNEI. This CDR3 has 13 residues. With 6 bases clipped from V and 1 base from J, the junction kept 2 bases outside the gene matches. CDR3: CASSGQENTEAFF. The CDR3 DNA sequence: TGTGCCAGCAGCGGACAGGAGAACACTGAAGCTTTCTTT. Full variable domain (rest looked up from reference TRBV2 and TRBJ1-1): EPEVTQTPSHQVTQMGQEVILRCVPISNHLYFYWYRQILGQKVEFLVSFYNNEISEKSEIFDDQFSVERPDGSNFTLKIRSTKLEDSAMYFCASSGQENTEAFFGQGTRLTVV.

This clone has only one observation. The chain is built from TRBV18 and TRBJ2-3, with 8 bases identical to TRBD2. The CDR3 runs to 17 residues. The V segment lost 3 bases and the J segment 5 bases; nucleotides outside the gene matches: 13. The germline V gene encodes CDR1 KGHSH and CDR2 LQKENI. The CDR3 nucleotides are TGTGCCAGCTCACCGCTAAATGCGGGGGGCCCCAGAGATACGCAGTATTTT. Translating it yields CASSPLNAGGPRDTQYF.

This chain uses TRBV5-4 with TRBJ1-2; a possible D gene is TRBD1 (6 bases). Trimming took off 6 bases at V and 6 bases at J, with 15 bases between the two ends. Germline V lookup: CDR1 SGHNT, CDR2 YYREEE (reference sequence). This CDR3 contains 13 residues. The CDR3 reads CASNSPGVDGYTF. As DNA, the CDR3 is TGTGCCAGCAACTCCCCAGGGGTAGATGGCTACACCTTC.

The chain employs TRBV29-1 and TRBJ1-4, with TRBD1 matching over 10 bases. The V gene end was trimmed by 6 bases and the J gene end by 3 bases; junction bases not matched to a gene: 13. This CDR3 has 17 amino acids. In germline, CDR1 is SQVTM, CDR2 ANQGSEA. The CDR3, as DNA: TGCAGCGTCGCAGATCCGGGACAGGGGCCTCCTAATGAAAAACTGTTTTTT. It encodes CSVADPGQGPPNEKLFF. Using reference TRBV29-1 and TRBJ1-4 for the parts outside the CDR3, the full variable domain is SAVISQKPSRDICQRGTSLTIQCQVDSQVTMMFWYRQQPGQSLTLIATANQGSEATYESGFVIDKFPISRPNLTFSTLTVSNMSPEDSSIYLCSVADPGQGPPNEKLFFGSGTQLSVL.